These T cell receptor beta chains were read from a single sample in a study of response to subunit inactivated influenza vaccine. A single record per CDR3 protein comes from TCRdb applying MiXCR to the RT-PCR reads. The table lists approximately 170,000 distinct CDR3 sequences, around 12% of them singletons. The same sample was also studied in work on T cells expressing NK-cell markers.

The sequenced sample was CD8+ T cells sorted from PBMCs, obtained 12 days after vaccination. These receptors were collected from a man aged 50-60 years who received an inactivated influenza vaccine. The CDR3 runs from the conserved cysteine through the conserved F or W. The D gene is left open where the match is weak. Part of the rows lack a size; the others show once, few, many or a class for expanded clones.

J: TRBJ2-7; D: TRBD2; size: -; V: TRBV27; CDR3: CASSTSGVLYEQYF; DNA: TGTGCCAGCAGTACTAGCGGGGTACTCTACGAGCAGTACTTC
J: TRBJ2-1; D: TRBD1; size: -; V: TRBV27; CDR3: CASRDRVTYNEQFF; DNA: TGTGCCAGCAGGGACAGGGTGACCTACAATGAGCAGTTCTTC
J: TRBJ2-5; D: TRBD2; size: -; V: TRBV5-1; CDR3: CASSSATSGRARQETQYF; DNA: TGCGCCAGCAGCTCGGCGACTAGCGGGAGGGCCCGGCAAGAGACCCAGTACTTC
J: TRBJ2-2; D: -; size: many; V: TRBV12-3/TRBV12-4; CDR3: CASGFSTGELFF; DNA: TGTGCCAGCGGGTTTAGTACCGGGGAGCTGTTTTTT
J: TRBJ2-3; D: -; size: -; V: TRBV9; CDR3: CASSADSTDTQYF; DNA: TGTGCCAGCAGCGCCGACAGCACAGATACGCAGTATTTT
J: TRBJ2-2; D: -; size: few; V: TRBV11-2; CDR3: CASSLYRATRTGELFF; DNA: TGTGCCAGCAGCTTATACAGGGCGACCCGAACCGGGGAGCTGTTTTTT
J: TRBJ2-1; D: TRBD2; size: -; V: TRBV19; CDR3: CASTISGRAYNEQFF; DNA: TGTGCCAGTACAATTAGCGGGAGGGCCTACAATGAGCAGTTCTTC
J: TRBJ2-2; D: -; size: -; V: TRBV12-3/TRBV12-4; CDR3: CASSLSPNENTGELFF; DNA: TGTGCCAGCAGTTTAAGCCCGAACGAGAACACCGGGGAGCTGTTTTTT
J: TRBJ2-6; D: -; size: -; V: TRBV11-2; CDR3: CASSLEPHASGANVLTF; DNA: TGTGCCAGCAGCTTAGAGCCCCATGCGTCCGGGGCCAACGTCCTGACTTTC
J: TRBJ2-1; D: TRBD2; size: few; V: TRBV11-2; CDR3: CASSYSRSTSGYNEQFF; DNA: TGTGCCAGCAGCTACAGCAGGTCGACTAGCGGTTACAATGAGCAGTTCTTC
J: TRBJ2-7; D: TRBD2; size: few; V: TRBV6-5; CDR3: CASSYYLAGEDEQYF; DNA: TGTGCCAGCAGTTACTACCTAGCGGGAGAGGACGAGCAGTACTTC
J: TRBJ2-7; D: TRBD1; size: many; V: TRBV29-1; CDR3: CSVKTGHEQYF; DNA: TGCAGCGTGAAGACAGGGCACGAGCAGTACTTC
J: TRBJ2-7; D: TRBD2; size: -; V: TRBV28; CDR3: CATGPTSNAYEQYF; DNA: TGTGCCACCGGCCCGACTAGCAATGCCTACGAGCAGTACTTC
J: TRBJ2-2; D: TRBD2; size: -; V: TRBV28; CDR3: CASSPLWGLDRENTGELFF; DNA: TGTGCCAGCAGTCCCCTCTGGGGACTAGACCGGGAGAACACCGGGGAGCTGTTTTTT
J: TRBJ1-1; D: -; size: -; V: TRBV4-3; CDR3: CASSLSPDSTEAFF; DNA: TGCGCCAGCAGCCTAAGCCCGGATAGCACTGAAGCTTTCTTT
J: TRBJ2-4; D: TRBD1; size: medium-sized; V: TRBV2; CDR3: CASSETGTKNIQYF; DNA: TGTGCCAGCAGTGAGACAGGGACCAAAAACATTCAGTACTTC
J: TRBJ2-6; D: -; size: few; V: TRBV4-2; CDR3: CASSQDLGTAGANVLTF; DNA: TGTGCCAGCAGCCAAGATCTCGGGACTGCTGGGGCCAACGTCCTGACTTTC
J: TRBJ2-1; D: -; size: -; V: TRBV5-1; CDR3: CASSLEAGVWYNEQFF; DNA: TGCGCCAGCAGCTTGGAGGCAGGGGTTTGGTACAATGAGCAGTTCTTC
J: TRBJ1-1; D: TRBD1; size: -; V: TRBV12-3/TRBV12-4; CDR3: CASSPTGAGSEAFF; DNA: TGTGCCAGCAGCCCTACAGGGGCCGGTAGCGAAGCTTTCTTT
J: TRBJ2-3; D: -; size: few; V: TRBV4-1; CDR3: CASSQTGFSTDTQYF; DNA: TGCGCCAGCAGCCAGACAGGATTTAGCACAGATACGCAGTATTTT
J: TRBJ2-1; D: -; size: -; V: TRBV4-3; CDR3: CASSPTRPHEQFF; DNA: TGCGCCAGCAGCCCCACACGGCCCCATGAGCAGTTCTTC
J: TRBJ2-2; D: -; size: -; V: TRBV4-2; CDR3: CASSQEGYGQGHTGELFF; DNA: TGTGCCAGCAGCCAAGAGGGATACGGGCAGGGGCACACCGGGGAGCTGTTTTTT
J: TRBJ2-7; D: TRBD1; size: few; V: TRBV4-3; CDR3: CASSQGTGVREQYF; DNA: TGCGCCAGCAGCCAAGGAACAGGGGTGAGGGAGCAGTACTTC
J: TRBJ2-7; D: TRBD1; size: few; V: TRBV11-2; CDR3: CASSLDDHRGSYEQYF; DNA: TGTGCCAGCAGCTTAGATGATCACAGGGGGAGCTACGAGCAGTACTTC
J: TRBJ2-7; D: -; size: once; V: TRBV7-6; CDR3: CASSLNGPTYEQYF; DNA: TGTGCCAGCAGCTTGAACGGGCCGACCTACGAGCAGTACTTC
J: TRBJ2-3; D: -; size: many; V: TRBV12-3/TRBV12-4; CDR3: CASSFGQGTDTQYF; DNA: TGTGCCAGCAGTTTTGGCCAGGGAACAGATACGCAGTATTTT
J: TRBJ2-3; D: -; size: few; V: TRBV24-1; CDR3: CATSTPGASTDTQYF; DNA: TGTGCCACCAGTACTCCAGGGGCGAGCACAGATACGCAGTATTTT
J: TRBJ2-1; D: TRBD2; size: many; V: TRBV27; CDR3: CASSFLAGGPNEQFF; DNA: TGTGCCAGCAGTTTCCTAGCGGGGGGGCCCAATGAGCAGTTCTTC
J: TRBJ2-5; D: -; size: once; V: TRBV28; CDR3: CASSGGAPKETQYF; DNA: TGTGCCAGCAGTGGGGGGGCGCCAAAAGAGACCCAGTACTTC
J: TRBJ2-4; D: TRBD2; size: -; V: TRBV20-1; CDR3: CSARGLAVAKNIQYF; DNA: TGCAGTGCTAGAGGACTAGCCGTAGCCAAAAACATTCAGTACTTC
J: TRBJ2-1; D: TRBD2; size: once; V: TRBV5-6; CDR3: CASSLVTSGSYNEQFF; DNA: TGTGCCAGCAGCTTGGTGACTAGCGGGAGTTACAATGAGCAGTTCTTC